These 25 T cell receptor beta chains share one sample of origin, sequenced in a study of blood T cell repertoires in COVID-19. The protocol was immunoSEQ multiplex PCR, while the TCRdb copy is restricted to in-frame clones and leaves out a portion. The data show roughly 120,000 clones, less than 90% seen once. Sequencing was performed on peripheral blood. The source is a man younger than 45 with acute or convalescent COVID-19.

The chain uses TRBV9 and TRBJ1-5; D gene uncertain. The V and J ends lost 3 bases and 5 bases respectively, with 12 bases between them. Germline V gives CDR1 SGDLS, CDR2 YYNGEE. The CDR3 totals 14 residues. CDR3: CASSATGNDQPQHF. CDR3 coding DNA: TGTGCCAGCAGCGCGACGGGAAACGATCAGCCCCAGCATTTT.

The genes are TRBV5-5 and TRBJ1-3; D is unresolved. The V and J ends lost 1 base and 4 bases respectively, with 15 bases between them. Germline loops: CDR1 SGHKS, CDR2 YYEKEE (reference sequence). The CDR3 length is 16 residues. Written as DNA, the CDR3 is TGTGCCAGCAGCTTGCAGGTCGGGGAGGCCGGAAACACCATATATTTT. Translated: CASSLQVGEAGNTIYF.

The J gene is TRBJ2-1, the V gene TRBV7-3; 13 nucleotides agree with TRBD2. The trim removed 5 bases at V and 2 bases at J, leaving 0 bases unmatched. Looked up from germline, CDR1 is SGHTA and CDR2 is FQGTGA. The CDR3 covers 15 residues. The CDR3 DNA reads TGTGCCAGCAGCACTAGCGGGGGGGCCTACAATGAGCAGTTCTTC. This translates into CASSTSGGAYNEQFF.

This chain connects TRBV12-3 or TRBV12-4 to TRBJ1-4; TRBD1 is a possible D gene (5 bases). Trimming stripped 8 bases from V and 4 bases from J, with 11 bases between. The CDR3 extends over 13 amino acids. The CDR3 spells CASGGALNEKLFF. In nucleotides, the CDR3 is TGTGCCAGCGGAGGGGCACTTAATGAAAAACTGTTTTTT.

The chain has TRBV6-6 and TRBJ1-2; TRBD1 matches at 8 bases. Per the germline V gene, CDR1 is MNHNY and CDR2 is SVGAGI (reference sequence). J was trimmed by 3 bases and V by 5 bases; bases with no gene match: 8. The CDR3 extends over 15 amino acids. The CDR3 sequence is CASSPAQGADYGYTF. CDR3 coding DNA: TGTGCCAGCAGTCCTGCGCAGGGGGCGGACTATGGCTACACCTTC.

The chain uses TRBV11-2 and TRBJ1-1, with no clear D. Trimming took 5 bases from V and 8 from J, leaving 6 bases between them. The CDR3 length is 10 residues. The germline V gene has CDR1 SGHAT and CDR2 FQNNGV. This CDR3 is CASSIEEAFF. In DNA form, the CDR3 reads TGTGCCAGCAGCATCGAGGAAGCTTTCTTT.

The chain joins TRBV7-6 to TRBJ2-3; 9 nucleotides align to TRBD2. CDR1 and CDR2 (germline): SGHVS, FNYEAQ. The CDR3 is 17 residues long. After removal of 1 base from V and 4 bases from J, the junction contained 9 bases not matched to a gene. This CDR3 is CASSLVGLASRPDTQYF. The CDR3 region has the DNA TGTGCCAGCAGCTTAGTGGGACTAGCATCCCGGCCAGATACGCAGTATTTT.

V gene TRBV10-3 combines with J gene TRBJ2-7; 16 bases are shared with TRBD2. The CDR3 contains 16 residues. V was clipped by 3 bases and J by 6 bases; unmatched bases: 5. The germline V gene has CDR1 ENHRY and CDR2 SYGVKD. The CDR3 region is CAISDPGLAGGLEQYV. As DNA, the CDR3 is TGTGCCATCAGTGATCCGGGACTAGCGGGAGGGCTCGAGCAGTACGTC.

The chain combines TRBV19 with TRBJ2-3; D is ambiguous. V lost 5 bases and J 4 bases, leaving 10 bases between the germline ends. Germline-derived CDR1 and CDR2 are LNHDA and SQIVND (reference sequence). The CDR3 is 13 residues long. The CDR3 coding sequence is TGTGCCAGTAGTCTAAGCTCCGCAGATACGCAGTATTTT. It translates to CASSLSSADTQYF. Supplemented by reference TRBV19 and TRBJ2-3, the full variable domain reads DGGITQSPKYLFRKEGQNVTLSCEQNLNHDAMYWYRQDPGQGLRLIYYSQIVNDFQKGDIAEGYSVSREKKESFPLTVTSAQKNPTAFYLCASSLSSADTQYFGPGTRLTVL.

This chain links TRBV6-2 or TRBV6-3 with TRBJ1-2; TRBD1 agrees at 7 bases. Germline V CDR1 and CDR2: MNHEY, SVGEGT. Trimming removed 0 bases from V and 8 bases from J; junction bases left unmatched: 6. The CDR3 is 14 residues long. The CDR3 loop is CASSYSGGIEGYTF. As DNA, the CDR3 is TGTGCCAGCAGTTACTCAGGGGGCATCGAGGGCTACACCTTC.

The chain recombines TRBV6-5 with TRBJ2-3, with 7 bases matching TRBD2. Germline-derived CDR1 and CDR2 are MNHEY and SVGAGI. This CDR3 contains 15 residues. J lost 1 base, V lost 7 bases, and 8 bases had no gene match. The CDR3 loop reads CASTVYGGGTDTQYF. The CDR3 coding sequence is TGTGCCAGCACCGTCTATGGGGGGGGCACAGATACGCAGTATTTT.

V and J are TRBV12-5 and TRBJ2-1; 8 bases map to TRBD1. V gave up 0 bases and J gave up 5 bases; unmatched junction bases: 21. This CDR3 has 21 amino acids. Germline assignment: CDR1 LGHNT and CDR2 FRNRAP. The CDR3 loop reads CASGLVLRGTGPADSNNEQFF. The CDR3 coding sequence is TGTGCTAGTGGTTTGGTACTCCGGGGGACAGGCCCGGCAGATTCAAACAATGAGCAGTTCTTC.

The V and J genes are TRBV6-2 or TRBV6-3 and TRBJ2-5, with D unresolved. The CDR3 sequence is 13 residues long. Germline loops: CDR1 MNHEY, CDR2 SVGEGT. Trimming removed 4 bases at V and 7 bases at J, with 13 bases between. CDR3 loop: CASSSYPVGTQYF. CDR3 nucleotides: TGTGCCAGCAGTTCCTATCCCGTCGGGACCCAGTACTTC.

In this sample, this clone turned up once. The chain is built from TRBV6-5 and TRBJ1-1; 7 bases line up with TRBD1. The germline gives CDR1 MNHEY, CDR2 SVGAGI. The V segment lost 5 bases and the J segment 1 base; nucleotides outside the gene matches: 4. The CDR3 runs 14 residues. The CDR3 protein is CASSTRQGNTEAFF. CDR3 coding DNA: TGTGCCAGCAGTACACGACAGGGGAACACTGAAGCTTTCTTT.

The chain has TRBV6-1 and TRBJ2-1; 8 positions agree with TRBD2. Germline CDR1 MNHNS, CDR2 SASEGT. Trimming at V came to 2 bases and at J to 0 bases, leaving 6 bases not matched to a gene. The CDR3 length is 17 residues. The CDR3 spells CASSERAGTSSYNEQFF. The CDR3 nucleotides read TGTGCCAGCAGTGAACGGGCCGGGACTAGCTCCTACAATGAGCAGTTCTTC.

Written as DNA, the CDR3 is TGTGCCATCAGTGCCCTGGACAGGTCGGTGCGCGAGCAGTACTTC. Translated: CAISALDRSVREQYF. The chain employs TRBV10-3 and TRBJ2-7, with 7 positions matching TRBD1. Looked up from germline, CDR1 is ENHRY and CDR2 is SYGVKD. J lost 6 bases, V lost 4 bases, and 12 bases had no gene match. CDR3 length equals 15 residues.

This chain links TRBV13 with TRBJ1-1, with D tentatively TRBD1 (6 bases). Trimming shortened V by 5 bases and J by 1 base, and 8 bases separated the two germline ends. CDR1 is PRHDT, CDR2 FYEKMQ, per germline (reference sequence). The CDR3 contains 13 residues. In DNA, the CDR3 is TGTGCCAGCAGCCGGGGACAGAACACTGAAGCTTTCTTT. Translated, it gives CASSRGQNTEAFF.

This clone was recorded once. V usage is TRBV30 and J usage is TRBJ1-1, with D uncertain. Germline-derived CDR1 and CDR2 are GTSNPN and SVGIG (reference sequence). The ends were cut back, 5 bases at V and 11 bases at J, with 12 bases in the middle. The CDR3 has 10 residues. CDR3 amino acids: CAWVGRAAFF. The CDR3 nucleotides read TGTGCCTGGGTCGGGAGGGCGGCTTTCTTT.

The CDR3 here is CATSKGDSSYNEQFF. The CDR3 DNA reads as TGTGCCACCAGCAAGGGGGACAGCTCCTACAATGAGCAGTTCTTC. This chain links TRBV15 with TRBJ2-1, with 7 bases fitting TRBD1. Germline values: CDR1 LNHNV, CDR2 YYDKDF (reference sequence). The CDR3 extends over 15 amino acids. V was clipped by 4 bases and J by 0 bases; unmatched bases: 3.

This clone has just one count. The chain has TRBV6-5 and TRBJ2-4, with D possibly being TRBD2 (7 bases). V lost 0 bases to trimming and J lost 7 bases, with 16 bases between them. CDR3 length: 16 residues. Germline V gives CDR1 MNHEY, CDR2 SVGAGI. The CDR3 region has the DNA TGTGCCAGCAGTTACTCGATGGGGGGGCGCGGGAACATTCAGTACTTC. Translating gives CASSYSMGGRGNIQYF.

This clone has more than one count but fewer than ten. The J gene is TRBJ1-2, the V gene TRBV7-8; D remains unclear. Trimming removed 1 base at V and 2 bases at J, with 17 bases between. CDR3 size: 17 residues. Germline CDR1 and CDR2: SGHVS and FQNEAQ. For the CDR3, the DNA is TGTGCCAGCAGCTTAGTTGTCAGGCCGACAAACAACTATGGCTACACCTTC. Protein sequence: CASSLVVRPTNNYGYTF.

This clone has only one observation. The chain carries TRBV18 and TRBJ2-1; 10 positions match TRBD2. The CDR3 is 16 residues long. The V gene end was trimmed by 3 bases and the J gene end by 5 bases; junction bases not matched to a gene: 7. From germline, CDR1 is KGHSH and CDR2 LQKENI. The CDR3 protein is CASSPPGTSANNEQFF. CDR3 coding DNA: TGTGCCAGCTCACCTCCGGGGACTAGCGCCAACAATGAGCAGTTCTTC.

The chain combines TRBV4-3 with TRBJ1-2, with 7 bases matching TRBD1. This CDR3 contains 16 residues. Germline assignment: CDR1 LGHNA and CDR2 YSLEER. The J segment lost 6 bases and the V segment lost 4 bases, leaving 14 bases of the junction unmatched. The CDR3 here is CASSPDPTGEPDGYTF. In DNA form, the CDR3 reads TGCGCCAGCAGCCCAGACCCCACAGGGGAGCCAGATGGCTACACCTTC.

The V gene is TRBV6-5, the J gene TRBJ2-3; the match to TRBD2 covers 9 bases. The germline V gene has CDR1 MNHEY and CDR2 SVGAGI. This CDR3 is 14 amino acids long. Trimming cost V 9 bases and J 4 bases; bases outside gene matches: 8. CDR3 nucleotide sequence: TGTGCCAGTACCCCGGGACTAGCATCAGATACGCAGTATTTT. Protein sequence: CASTPGLASDTQYF.

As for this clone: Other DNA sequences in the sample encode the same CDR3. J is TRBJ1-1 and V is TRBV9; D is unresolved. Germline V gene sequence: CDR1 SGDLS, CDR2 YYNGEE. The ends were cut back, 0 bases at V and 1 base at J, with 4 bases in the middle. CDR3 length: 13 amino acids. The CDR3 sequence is CASSVEPNTEAFF. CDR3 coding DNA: TGTGCCAGCAGCGTAGAGCCGAACACTGAAGCTTTCTTT. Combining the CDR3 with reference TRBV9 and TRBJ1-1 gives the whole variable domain DSGVTQTPKHLITATGQRVTLRCSPRSGDLSVYWYQQSLDQGLQFLIQYYNGEERAKGNILERFSAQQFPDLHSELNLSSLELGDSALYFCASSVEPNTEAFFGQGTRLTVV.